What follows describes a single T cell receptor beta chain. Its antigen remains unknown. This sample is drawn from a study of T cells after yellow fever vaccination. General study results and limits: Primary-vaccination clones mostly resurfaced post-booster (approximately 96% CD4, 85% to 90% CD8). Though weaker, the secondary response peaked faster, on day 5 versus 15. Highly abundant clonotypes carried over from the bulk population could end up in FACS-sorted repertoires as contaminants. Only a small proportion of the clonotypes turned up in both the CD4 and the CD8 compartments, likely arising from convergent recombination.

CDR3 length: 16 amino acids. Per germline, CDR1 SGHRS and CDR2 YFSETQ. V was pared by 4 bases and J by 0 bases, with 16 bases between. TCRdb used MiXCR to reprocess the 5' RACE reads, holding one entry per CDR3 protein. Seen here are under 600,000 distinct CDR3 sequences, 21% observed once, and the top ten hold 15% to 20%. Sequenced here: PBMCs, sampled approximately 22 days after the first yellow fever vaccination. The receptor was isolated from a man aged 18 to 29 who received the YFV17D yellow fever vaccine. V is TRBV5-1 and J is TRBJ1-1; D is unresolved. DNA of the CDR3: TGCGCCAGCAGCGGACCGGAAACTACCATGAACACTGAAGCTTTCTTT. It yields the protein CASSGPETTMNTEAFF.